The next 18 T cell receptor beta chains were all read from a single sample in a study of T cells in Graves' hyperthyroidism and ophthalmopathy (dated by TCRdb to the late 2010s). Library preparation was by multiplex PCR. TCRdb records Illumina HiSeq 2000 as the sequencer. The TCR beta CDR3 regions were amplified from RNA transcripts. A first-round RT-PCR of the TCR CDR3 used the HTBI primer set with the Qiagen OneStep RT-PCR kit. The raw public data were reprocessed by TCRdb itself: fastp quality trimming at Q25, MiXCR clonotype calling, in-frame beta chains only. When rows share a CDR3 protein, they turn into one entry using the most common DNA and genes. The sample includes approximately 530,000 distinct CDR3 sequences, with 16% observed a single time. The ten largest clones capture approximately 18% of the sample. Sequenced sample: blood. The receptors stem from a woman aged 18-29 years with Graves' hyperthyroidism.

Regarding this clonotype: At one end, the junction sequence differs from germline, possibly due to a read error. The CDR3 DNA follows: TGCAGTGCTAGAGACAGATCGCACTACGAGCCGTACTTC. It codes for CSARDRSHYEPYF. V usage is TRBV20-1 and J usage is TRBJ2-7, with D uncertain. Germline V lookup: CDR1 DFQATT, CDR2 SNEGSKA (reference sequence). The CDR3 is 13 amino acids.

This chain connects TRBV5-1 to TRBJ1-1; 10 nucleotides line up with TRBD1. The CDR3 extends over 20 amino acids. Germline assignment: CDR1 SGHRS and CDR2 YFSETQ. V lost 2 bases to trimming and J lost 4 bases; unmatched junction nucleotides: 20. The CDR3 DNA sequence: TGCGCCAGCAGCTTTGGTACGGCCTATTTAGGGACAGGGGTGAGCACTGAAGCTTTCTTT. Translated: CASSFGTAYLGTGVSTEAFF. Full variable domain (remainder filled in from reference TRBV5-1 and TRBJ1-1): KAGVTQTPRYLIKTRGQQVTLSCSPISGHRSVSWYQQTPGQGLQFLFEYFSETQRNKGNFPGRFSGRQFSNSRSEMNVSTLELGDSALYLCASSFGTAYLGTGVSTEAFFGQGTRLTVV.

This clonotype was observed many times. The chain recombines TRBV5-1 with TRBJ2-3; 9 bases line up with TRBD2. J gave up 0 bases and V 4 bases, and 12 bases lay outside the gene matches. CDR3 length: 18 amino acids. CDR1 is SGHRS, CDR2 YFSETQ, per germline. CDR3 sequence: CASSRAPTSGQSTDTQYF. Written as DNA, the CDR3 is TGCGCCAGCAGCCGCGCTCCGACTAGCGGACAAAGCACAGATACGCAGTATTTT.

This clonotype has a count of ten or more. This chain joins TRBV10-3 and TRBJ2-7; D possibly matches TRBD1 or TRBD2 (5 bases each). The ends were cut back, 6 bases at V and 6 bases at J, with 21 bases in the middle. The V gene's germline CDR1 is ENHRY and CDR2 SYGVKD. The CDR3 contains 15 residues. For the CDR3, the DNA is TGTGCCATCAGAAACCGGGACCACCAAGAAGGCGAGCAGTACTTC. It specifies CAIRNRDHQEGEQYF.

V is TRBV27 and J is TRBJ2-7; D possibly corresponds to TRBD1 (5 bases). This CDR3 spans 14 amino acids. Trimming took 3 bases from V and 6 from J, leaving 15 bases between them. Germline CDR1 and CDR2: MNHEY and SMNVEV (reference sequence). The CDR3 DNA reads TGTGCCAGCAGTTTCGGCCAGGGAACCCTCGAGCAGTACTTC. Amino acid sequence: CASSFGQGTLEQYF.

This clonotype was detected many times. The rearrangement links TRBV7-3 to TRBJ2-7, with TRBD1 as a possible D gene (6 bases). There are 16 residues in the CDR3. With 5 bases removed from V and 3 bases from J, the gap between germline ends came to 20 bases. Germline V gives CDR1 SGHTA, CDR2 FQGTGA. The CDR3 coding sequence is TGTGCCAGCAGCCAATTAGGGGGAGTTCCCTTCTACGAGCAGTACTTC. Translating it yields CASSQLGGVPFYEQYF.

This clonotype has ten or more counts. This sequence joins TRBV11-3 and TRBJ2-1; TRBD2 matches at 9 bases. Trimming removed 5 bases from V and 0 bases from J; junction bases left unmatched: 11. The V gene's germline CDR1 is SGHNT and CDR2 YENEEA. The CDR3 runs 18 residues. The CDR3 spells CASSPGTSPTGSYNEQFF. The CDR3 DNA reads TGTGCCAGCAGCCCAGGGACTAGCCCCACCGGCTCCTACAATGAGCAGTTCTTC. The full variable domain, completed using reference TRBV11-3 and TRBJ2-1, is EAGVVQSPRYKIIEKKQPVAFWCNPISGHNTLYWYLQNLGQGPELLIRYENEEAVDDSQLPKDRFSAERLKGVDSTLKIQPAELGDSAVYLCASSPGTSPTGSYNEQFFGPGTRLTVL.

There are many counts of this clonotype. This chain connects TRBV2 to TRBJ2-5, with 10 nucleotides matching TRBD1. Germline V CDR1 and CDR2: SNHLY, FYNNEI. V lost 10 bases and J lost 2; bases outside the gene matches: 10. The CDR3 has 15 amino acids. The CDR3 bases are TGTGCCACCCCAAGGGGACAGGGGATTCAAGAGACCCAGTACTTC. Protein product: CATPRGQGIQETQYF.

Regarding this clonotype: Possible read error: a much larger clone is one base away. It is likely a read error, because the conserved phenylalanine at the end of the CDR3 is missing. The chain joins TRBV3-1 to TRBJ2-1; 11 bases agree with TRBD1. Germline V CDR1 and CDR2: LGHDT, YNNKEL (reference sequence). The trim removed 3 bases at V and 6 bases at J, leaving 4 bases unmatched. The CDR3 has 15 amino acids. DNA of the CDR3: TGTGCCAGCAGCCAGGGACAGGGGGGAGTCAATGAGCAGTTCCTC. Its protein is CASSQGQGGVNEQFL.

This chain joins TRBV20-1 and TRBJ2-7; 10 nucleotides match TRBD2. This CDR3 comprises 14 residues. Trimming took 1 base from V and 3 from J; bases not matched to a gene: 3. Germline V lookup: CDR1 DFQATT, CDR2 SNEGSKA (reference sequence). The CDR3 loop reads CSARVLAGSYEQYF. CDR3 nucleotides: TGCAGTGCTAGAGTACTAGCGGGGAGCTACGAGCAGTACTTC.

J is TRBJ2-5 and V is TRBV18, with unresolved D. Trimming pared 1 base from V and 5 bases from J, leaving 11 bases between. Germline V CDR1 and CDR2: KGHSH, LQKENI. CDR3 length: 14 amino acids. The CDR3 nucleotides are TGTGCCAGCTCACCACTCCCCAACACGGAGACCCAGTACTTC. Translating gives CASSPLPNTETQYF.

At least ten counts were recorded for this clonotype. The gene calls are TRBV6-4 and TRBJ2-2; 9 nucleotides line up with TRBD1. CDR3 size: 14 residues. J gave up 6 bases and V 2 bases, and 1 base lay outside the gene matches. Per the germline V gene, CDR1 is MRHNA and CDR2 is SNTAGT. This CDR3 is CASSDGQGPGELFF. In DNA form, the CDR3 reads TGTGCCAGCAGTGACGGACAGGGGCCCGGGGAGCTGTTTTTT.

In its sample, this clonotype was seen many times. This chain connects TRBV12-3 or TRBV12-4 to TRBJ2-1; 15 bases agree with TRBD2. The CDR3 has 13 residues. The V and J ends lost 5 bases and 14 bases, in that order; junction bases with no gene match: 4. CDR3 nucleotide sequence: TGTGCCAGCAGTGCCCGGACTAGCGGGAGGGAGTTCTTC. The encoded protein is CASSARTSGREFF.

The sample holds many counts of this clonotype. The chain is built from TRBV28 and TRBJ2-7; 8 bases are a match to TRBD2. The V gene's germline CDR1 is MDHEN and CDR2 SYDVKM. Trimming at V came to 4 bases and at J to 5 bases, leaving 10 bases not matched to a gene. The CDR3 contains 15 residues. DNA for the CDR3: TGTGCCAGCAGTTCCCTTGAGCGGGAGTGGAACGAGCAGTACTTC. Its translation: CASSSLEREWNEQYF.

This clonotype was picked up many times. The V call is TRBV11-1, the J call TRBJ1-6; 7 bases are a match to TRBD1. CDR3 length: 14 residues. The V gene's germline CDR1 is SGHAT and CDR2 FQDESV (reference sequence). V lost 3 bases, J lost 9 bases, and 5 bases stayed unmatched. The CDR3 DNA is TGTGCCAGCAGCTTCGACAGGGTCCGTTCACCCCTCCACTTT. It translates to CASSFDRVRSPLHF.

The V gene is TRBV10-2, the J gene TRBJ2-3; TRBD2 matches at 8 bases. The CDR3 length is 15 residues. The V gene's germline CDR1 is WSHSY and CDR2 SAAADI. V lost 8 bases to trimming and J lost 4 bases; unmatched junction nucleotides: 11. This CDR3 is CASSVAGSRADTQYF. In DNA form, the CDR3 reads TGCGCCAGCTCCGTAGCGGGGAGTAGGGCAGATACGCAGTATTTT.

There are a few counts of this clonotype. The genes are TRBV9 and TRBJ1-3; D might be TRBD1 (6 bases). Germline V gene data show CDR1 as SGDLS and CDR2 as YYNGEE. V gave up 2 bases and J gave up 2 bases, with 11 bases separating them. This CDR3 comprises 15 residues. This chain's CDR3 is CASSVVRGTGNTIYF. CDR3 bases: TGTGCCAGCAGCGTTGTCAGGGGTACTGGAAACACCATATATTTT. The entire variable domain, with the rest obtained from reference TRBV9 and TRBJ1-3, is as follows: DSGVTQTPKHLITATGQRVTLRCSPRSGDLSVYWYQQSLDQGLQFLIQYYNGEERAKGNILERFSAQQFPDLHSELNLSSLELGDSALYFCASSVVRGTGNTIYFGEGSWLTVV.

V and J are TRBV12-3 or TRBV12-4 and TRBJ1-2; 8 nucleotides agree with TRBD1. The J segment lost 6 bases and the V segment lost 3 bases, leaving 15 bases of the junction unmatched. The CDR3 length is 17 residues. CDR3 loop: CASSFSLAVRTGNGYTF. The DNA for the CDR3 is TGTGCCAGCAGTTTTTCTCTTGCCGTTAGGACAGGGAATGGCTACACCTTC.